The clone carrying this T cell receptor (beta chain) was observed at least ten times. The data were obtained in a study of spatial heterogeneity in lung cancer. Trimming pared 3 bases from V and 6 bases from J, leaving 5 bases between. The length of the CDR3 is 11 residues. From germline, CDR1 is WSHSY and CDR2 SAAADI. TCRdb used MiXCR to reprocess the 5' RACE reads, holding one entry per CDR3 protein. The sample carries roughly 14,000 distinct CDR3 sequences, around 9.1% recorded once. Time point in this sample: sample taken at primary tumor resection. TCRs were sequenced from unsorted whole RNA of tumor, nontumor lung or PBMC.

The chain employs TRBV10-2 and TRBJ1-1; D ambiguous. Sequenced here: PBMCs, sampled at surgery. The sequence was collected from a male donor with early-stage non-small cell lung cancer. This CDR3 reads CASSDRAEAFF. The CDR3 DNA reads TGCGCCAGCAGTGATAGGGCTGAAGCTTTCTTT.